This section outlines one TCR beta chain sequence together with its context. Its antigen is still unknown. These data come from a study of T cells in Graves' hyperthyroidism and ophthalmopathy. The overall study: Upon initial diagnosis and before any treatment, peripheral blood was collected.

Amplified TCR beta CDR3 regions came from RNA transcripts. The TCR CDR3 was amplified in a first-round RT-PCR using the HTBI primer set. MiXCR was run by TCRdb on the multiplex PCR reads, yielding one entry per CDR3 protein. This table holds around 300,000 distinct CDR3 sequences, approximately 21% found once. Trimming took off 0 bases at V and 4 bases at J, with 9 bases between the two ends. Germline assignment: CDR1 SGDLS and CDR2 YYNGEE. The CDR3 covers 14 residues. Broader study findings: Within blood appeared most thyroid clonotypes that had expanded above 0.001. Ophthalmopathy got predicted by the model a median about 6.5 months before its onset.

The receptor comes from a man in his thirties or forties with Graves' ophthalmopathy. Sequencing was done on a sample of blood. The rearrangement joins TRBV9 to TRBJ2-3, with D maybe TRBD2 (5 bases). CDR3 protein: CASSVGDYPDTQYF. CDR3 sequence (DNA): TGTGCCAGCAGCGTAGGAGACTACCCAGATACGCAGTATTTT.